This is a list of T cell receptor beta chains from one sample in a study of cytomegalovirus exposure and HLA in healthy donors. Some clones are missing from TCRdb's copy, which holds only in-frame ones; the method was immunoSEQ multiplex PCR. The sample holds around 130,000 clones, roughly 88% seen once. The sample comprised PBMCs. Every receptor here comes from a man aged 45 to 65 in good health and CMV-seronegative. CDR3s include the opening cysteine and the closing phenylalanine or tryptophan. The D gene is left open where the match is weak. Clone size is not always given. Where it is, it says once, few, many or a class for expanded clones.

J: TRBJ2-7; size: NA; V: TRBV5-6; D: TRBD1; CDR3: CASSTRWTGGEQYF; DNA: TGTGCCAGCAGCACCCGGTGGACAGGGGGAGAGCAGTACTTC
J: TRBJ1-2; size: NA; V: TRBV5-8; D: TRBD1; CDR3: CASSLGGQGADGYTF; DNA: TGTGCCAGCAGCTTGGGGGGACAGGGGGCCGATGGCTACACCTTC
J: TRBJ2-7; size: once; V: TRBV7-8; D: NA; CDR3: CASSPGLSGVDYEQYF; DNA: TGTGCCAGCAGCCCCGGGTTATCGGGAGTCGACTACGAGCAGTACTTC
J: TRBJ2-7; size: NA; V: TRBV2; D: TRBD2; CDR3: CASSQTSGGHYEQYF; DNA: TGTGCCAGCAGTCAAACTAGCGGGGGACACTACGAGCAGTACTTC
J: TRBJ2-3; size: few; V: TRBV10-2; D: TRBD1; CDR3: CASSDGQGVTDTQYF; DNA: TGCGCCAGCAGTGACGGACAGGGGGTTACAGATACGCAGTATTTT
J: TRBJ1-1; size: few; V: TRBV5-4; D: NA; CDR3: CASSGTDSFTEAFF; DNA: TGTGCCAGCAGCGGAACTGACAGTTTCACTGAAGCTTTCTTT
J: TRBJ1-3; size: NA; V: TRBV10-2; D: TRBD1; CDR3: CASSPGGTAGNTIYF; DNA: TGCGCCAGCAGTCCAGGGGGGACGGCTGGAAACACCATATATTTT
J: TRBJ2-2; size: NA; V: TRBV19; D: NA; CDR3: CASSIRPGMNTGELFF; DNA: TGTGCCAGTAGTATTAGACCGGGAATGAACACCGGGGAGCTGTTTTTT
J: TRBJ2-7; size: NA; V: TRBV6-5; D: NA; CDR3: CASSHPWGGNEQYF; DNA: TGTGCCAGCAGCCACCCGTGGGGGGGCAACGAGCAGTACTTC
J: TRBJ1-1; size: once; V: TRBV21-1; D: NA; CDR3: CASSDRQANKATEAFF; DNA: TGTGCCAGCAGCGACCGACAGGCCAATAAGGCTACTGAAGCTTTCTTT
J: TRBJ2-3; size: once; V: TRBV10-2; D: TRBD1; CDR3: CASRGTGSGTDTQYF; DNA: TGCGCCAGCAGGGGGACAGGGTCCGGCACAGATACGCAGTATTTT
J: TRBJ2-5; size: NA; V: TRBV5-1; D: TRBD2; CDR3: CASSFTGTSGEETQYF; DNA: TGCGCCAGCAGCTTTACAGGGACTAGCGGGGAAGAGACCCAGTACTTC
J: TRBJ1-4; size: NA; V: TRBV6-1; D: NA; CDR3: CASSETSGALSEKLFF; DNA: TGTGCCAGCAGTGAGACGTCAGGGGCTTTGAGTGAAAAACTGTTTTTT
J: TRBJ2-7; size: few; V: TRBV18; D: NA; CDR3: CASSPRRAILGEQYF; DNA: TGTGCCAGCTCACCACGGCGGGCTATACTGGGCGAGCAGTACTTC
J: TRBJ2-3; size: NA; V: TRBV4-1; D: TRBD1; CDR3: CASSQETGPRPRDTQYF; DNA: TGCGCCAGCAGCCAGGAGACAGGGCCCCGTCCGAGAGATACGCAGTATTTT
J: TRBJ1-2; size: NA; V: TRBV19; D: TRBD1; CDR3: CASSVGQDYGYTF; DNA: TGTGCCAGTAGTGTGGGACAGGACTATGGCTACACCTTC
J: TRBJ1-2; size: NA; V: TRBV6-6; D: NA; CDR3: CASSYGGKNGYTF; DNA: TGTGCCAGCAGTTATGGGGGGAAAAATGGCTACACCTTC
J: TRBJ1-2; size: NA; V: TRBV11-2; D: NA; CDR3: CASSSPRDWGYTF; DNA: TGTGCCAGCAGCTCGCCCAGGGATTGGGGCTACACCTTC
J: TRBJ2-2; size: NA; V: TRBV5-1; D: NA; CDR3: CASSSGLGDTGELFF; DNA: TGCGCCAGCAGCTCGGGTCTAGGTGACACCGGGGAGCTGTTTTTT
J: TRBJ1-1; size: NA; V: TRBV6-5; D: TRBD1; CDR3: CASSYTQGDTEAFF; DNA: TGTGCCAGCAGTTACACTCAGGGGGACACTGAAGCTTTCTTT
J: TRBJ1-4; size: NA; V: TRBV6-6; D: TRBD1; CDR3: CASSYQGQTGNRLFF; DNA: TGTGCCAGCAGTTACCAGGGACAGACTGGTAATAGACTGTTTTTT
J: TRBJ1-1; size: NA; V: TRBV7-9; D: NA; CDR3: CASSSVTGFTEAFF; DNA: TGTGCCAGCAGCTCTGTTACAGGGTTTACTGAAGCTTTCTTT
J: TRBJ2-2; size: NA; V: TRBV29-1; D: NA; CDR3: CSVDPGQNTGELFF; DNA: TGCAGCGTTGATCCAGGGCAGAACACCGGGGAGCTGTTTTTT
J: TRBJ2-1; size: NA; V: TRBV7-8; D: TRBD1; CDR3: CASSPLGQNNEQFF; DNA: TGTGCCAGCAGCCCCCTGGGACAGAACAATGAGCAGTTCTTC
J: TRBJ1-4; size: NA; V: TRBV28; D: NA; CDR3: CASSVLNEKLFF; DNA: TGTGCCAGCAGTGTTCTTAATGAAAAACTGTTTTTT
J: TRBJ1-5; size: NA; V: TRBV19; D: NA; CDR3: CASTMEGRNSNQPQHF; DNA: TGTGCCAGTACAATGGAGGGACGAAACAGCAATCAGCCCCAGCATTTT
J: TRBJ1-4; size: few; V: TRBV7-6; D: NA; CDR3: CASSRTGENEKLFF; DNA: TGTGCCAGCAGCCGCACAGGTGAAAATGAAAAACTGTTTTTT
J: TRBJ1-1; size: NA; V: TRBV20-1; D: NA; CDR3: CSARGRAEAFF; DNA: TGCAGTGCTAGAGGGCGGGCTGAAGCTTTCTTT
J: TRBJ2-1; size: NA; V: TRBV7-3; D: NA; CDR3: CASSLKRGGRNEQFF; DNA: TGTGCCAGCAGCTTAAAGAGGGGGGGCAGAAATGAGCAGTTCTTC
J: TRBJ2-3; size: NA; V: TRBV13; D: NA; CDR3: CASSLGAATDTQYF; DNA: TGTGCCAGCAGCTTAGGAGCGGCCACAGATACGCAGTATTTT
J: TRBJ1-4; size: NA; V: TRBV5-1; D: TRBD1; CDR3: CASSALRQGGNEKLFF; DNA: TGCGCCAGCAGCGCGCTCAGACAGGGAGGTAATGAAAAACTGTTTTTT
J: TRBJ1-1; size: NA; V: TRBV9; D: TRBD1; CDR3: CASSDRTGGTEAFF; DNA: TGTGCCAGCAGCGATCGGACAGGGGGCACTGAAGCTTTCTTT
J: TRBJ2-6; size: NA; V: TRBV29-1; D: TRBD1; CDR3: CSVAGDSLNVLTF; DNA: TGCAGCGTTGCAGGGGACAGCCTAAACGTCCTGACTTTC
J: TRBJ2-2; size: once; V: TRBV6-5; D: NA; CDR3: CAAVTGSGELFF; DNA: TGTGCCGCCGTTACAGGCTCAGGGGAGCTGTTTTTT
J: TRBJ1-2; size: NA; V: TRBV11-2; D: NA; CDR3: CASSKGIGYGYTF; DNA: TGTGCCAGCTCAAAGGGGATAGGTTATGGCTACACCTTC
J: TRBJ1-1; size: NA; V: TRBV7-8; D: NA; CDR3: CASSPQTGNTEAFF; DNA: TGTGCCAGCAGCCCCCAGACAGGGAACACTGAAGCTTTCTTT
J: TRBJ1-1; size: few; V: TRBV6-5; D: NA; CDR3: CASSYRNTEAFF; DNA: TGTGCCAGCAGTTACCGGAACACTGAAGCTTTCTTT
J: TRBJ2-7; size: once; V: TRBV12-5; D: NA; CDR3: CASGLGAGYEQYF; DNA: TGTGCTAGTGGTTTGGGTGCGGGCTACGAGCAGTACTTC
J: TRBJ2-2; size: NA; V: TRBV10-3; D: TRBD1; CDR3: CAISGTGATGELFF; DNA: TGTGCCATCAGTGGGACAGGGGCGACCGGGGAGCTGTTTTTT
J: TRBJ2-5; size: NA; V: TRBV5-6; D: NA; CDR3: CASSLVAGPGETQYF; DNA: TGTGCCAGCAGCTTGGTCGCGGGGCCCGGGGAGACCCAGTACTTC
J: TRBJ2-5; size: NA; V: TRBV6-7; D: TRBD2; CDR3: CASSYFPGGQETQYF; DNA: TGTGCCAGCAGTTACTTTCCGGGGGGGCAGGAGACCCAGTACTTC
J: TRBJ1-4; size: once; V: TRBV19; D: NA; CDR3: CASSRKAQPSLLNEKLFF; DNA: TGTGCCAGTAGTAGGAAGGCACAGCCTTCGTTACTTAATGAAAAACTGTTTTTT
J: TRBJ1-5; size: NA; V: TRBV15; D: NA; CDR3: CATSRDWGRPQHF; DNA: TGTGCCACCAGCAGAGATTGGGGGCGGCCCCAGCATTTT
J: TRBJ1-3; size: NA; V: TRBV13; D: NA; CDR3: CASSLVELRSGNTIYF; DNA: TGTGCCAGCAGCTTAGTCGAGTTGCGCTCTGGAAACACCATATATTTT
J: TRBJ1-2; size: NA; V: TRBV5-1; D: TRBD1; CDR3: CASSPGGANYGYTF; DNA: TGCGCCAGCAGCCCAGGGGGCGCGAACTATGGCTACACCTTC
J: TRBJ2-5; size: NA; V: TRBV5-1; D: NA; CDR3: CASSLDPTGGLETQYF; DNA: TGCGCCAGCAGCTTGGATCCCACCGGGGGGCTGGAGACCCAGTACTTC
J: TRBJ1-1; size: NA; V: TRBV2; D: NA; CDR3: CASSPTGGTEAFF; DNA: TGTGCCAGCAGCCCGACCGGGGGAACTGAAGCTTTCTTT
J: TRBJ1-2; size: once; V: TRBV30; D: TRBD1; CDR3: CAWSQRGRGAYGYTF; DNA: TGTGCCTGGAGTCAAAGGGGCAGGGGGGCCTATGGCTACACCTTC
J: TRBJ1-2; size: NA; V: TRBV2; D: TRBD1; CDR3: CASPQGASGYTF; DNA: TGTGCCAGTCCGCAGGGGGCCAGTGGCTACACCTTC
J: TRBJ1-2; size: NA; V: TRBV7-3; D: NA; CDR3: CASSLVPGFHGYTF; DNA: TGTGCCAGCAGCTTAGTTCCAGGGTTTCATGGCTACACCTTC
J: TRBJ1-2; size: NA; V: TRBV9; D: TRBD1; CDR3: CASSETLTPGQGNYGYTF; DNA: TGTGCCAGCAGCGAAACATTAACCCCGGGACAGGGGAACTATGGCTACACCTTC
J: TRBJ2-1; size: NA; V: TRBV10-3; D: TRBD2; CDR3: CASTPSLAGGIGFF; DNA: TGTGCCTCCACCCCCTCTCTAGCGGGGGGGATTGGGTTCTTC
J: TRBJ2-2; size: NA; V: TRBV7-9; D: TRBD1; CDR3: CANPLQGPLTGELFF; DNA: TGTGCCAACCCATTACAGGGGCCGCTCACCGGGGAGCTGTTTTTT